Included here is one TCR beta chain sequence, with context. This sample is part of a study of cytomegalovirus exposure and HLA in healthy donors. After removal of 4 bases from V and 2 bases from J, the junction contained 2 bases not matched to a gene. The CDR3 loop spans 15 amino acids. CDR1 and CDR2 from the germline V gene are SGDLS and YYNGEE. Primers included in the PCR were 60 Vbeta and 13 Jbeta primers. Clones were sequenced by immunoSEQ multiplex PCR, and TCRdb holds only the in-frame ones, with some missing. The repertoire holds some 150,000 clones, with over 65% as singletons. Material for sequencing was PBMCs. This sequence joins TRBV9 and TRBJ2-6, with 8 bases identical to TRBD2. The receptor was isolated from a female donor in good health and CMV-seropositive. Written as DNA, the CDR3 is TGTGCCAGCAGCCGGGGGGGGACTGGGGCCAACGTCCTGACTTTC. This encodes CASSRGGTGANVLTF.